Shown below are 21 T cell receptor beta chains from a single sample sequenced in a study of T cells in Graves' hyperthyroidism and ophthalmopathy. Amplified TCR beta CDR3 regions derived from RNA transcripts. With the HTBI primer set, the TCR CDR3 went through a first round of RT-PCR. TCRdb recomputed calls from the multiplex PCR reads with MiXCR, one row per CDR3 protein. This table holds over 200,000 distinct CDR3 sequences, roughly a sixth found once. Sequenced: blood. The source is a man aged 50 to 60 with Graves' hyperthyroidism.

The genes are TRBV20-1 and TRBJ2-1; perhaps TRBD1 as D (7 bases). CDR3 length: 11 amino acids. V dropped 1 base and J dropped 16 bases, with 14 bases sitting between them. The V gene's germline CDR1 is DFQATT and CDR2 SNEGSKA (reference sequence). The CDR3 is CSARVRGDFFF. Written as DNA, the CDR3 is TGCAGTGCTAGAGTCAGGGGGGACTTTTTCTTC.

This clonotype occurred a few times. The V gene is TRBV7-9, the J gene TRBJ2-3; TRBD2 aligns across 7 bases. CDR3 length: 16 residues. The germline V gene has CDR1 SEHNR and CDR2 FQNEAQ (reference sequence). The ends lost 5 bases at V and 2 bases at J; junction bases unmatched: 10. CDR3 loop: CASSGTNTQTTDTQYF. The DNA for the CDR3 is TGTGCCAGCAGCGGGACTAACACCCAGACCACAGATACGCAGTATTTT.

This clonotype has at least ten counts. The V gene is TRBV18, the J gene TRBJ2-2; 7 bases are shared with TRBD1. The CDR3 length is 16 residues. Germline CDR1 is KGHSH and CDR2 is LQKENI. The V and J ends lost 0 bases and 2 bases, in that order; junction bases with no gene match: 3. The CDR3 spells CASSPPGQSNTGELFF. The CDR3 DNA is TGTGCCAGCTCACCACCGGGACAGAGTAACACCGGGGAGCTGTTTTTT.

This clonotype was counted at least ten times. This chain links TRBV28 with TRBJ2-7, with 11 bases lining up with TRBD2. Germline CDR1 MDHEN, CDR2 SYDVKM. V lost 4 bases to trimming and J lost 4 bases; unmatched junction nucleotides: 12. This CDR3 is 17 amino acids long. The CDR3 protein is CASSYNIQLAGDYEQYF. The CDR3 DNA reads as TGTGCCAGCAGTTACAACATCCAACTAGCGGGAGATTACGAGCAGTACTTC.

The genes are TRBV7-3 and TRBJ1-1; D gene unclear. The V gene lost 3 bases and the J gene lost 11 bases, with 16 bases spanning the gap. In germline, CDR1 is SGHTA, CDR2 FQGTGA. The CDR3 has 13 amino acids. The CDR3 bases are TGTGCCAGCAGCTTGCAACACCAGCCCTCCGCTTTCTTT. Amino acids: CASSLQHQPSAFF.

This clonotype appeared many times. The V call is TRBV27, the J call TRBJ1-2; D is uncertain. The CDR3 covers 15 residues. V lost 0 bases and J lost 2, with 10 bases in between. In germline, CDR1 is MNHEY, CDR2 SMNVEV (reference sequence). The DNA of the CDR3 is TGTGCCAGCAGTTTATCGCAGCGCCCCAACTATGGCTACACCTTC. As protein: CASSLSQRPNYGYTF.

This clonotype was recorded at least ten times. V and J are TRBV18 and TRBJ2-3, with 12 positions matching TRBD1. V was pared by 6 bases and J by 3 bases, with 19 bases of the junction left unmatched. CDR3 size: 20 residues. Per germline, CDR1 KGHSH and CDR2 LQKENI. In DNA form, the CDR3 reads TGTGCCAGCTCCCGGCCCCCGGGACAGGGGGCAGGAATAGGTACAGATACGCAGTATTTT. Translated: CASSRPPGQGAGIGTDTQYF. Looking up the rest from reference TRBV18 and TRBJ2-3 gives the full variable domain: NAGVMQNPRHLVRRRGQEARLRCSPMKGHSHVYWYRQLPEEGLKFMVYLQKENIIDESGMPKERFSAEFPKEGPSILRIQQVVRGDSAAYFCASSRPPGQGAGIGTDTQYFGPGTRLTVL.

This clonotype has a count of ten or more. J is TRBJ2-7 and V is TRBV7-8; 7 positions agree with TRBD2. V dropped 1 base and J dropped 4; count of bases not matched to a gene: 7. The CDR3 runs 15 residues. Germline loops: CDR1 SGHVS, CDR2 FQNEAQ. The chain's CDR3 is CASSLVGGLKYEQYF. CDR3 DNA sequence: TGTGCCAGCAGCTTAGTGGGAGGGCTAAAATACGAGCAGTACTTC.

The chain is built from TRBV5-4 and TRBJ2-1; TRBD2 agrees at 13 bases. There are 16 residues in the CDR3. The germline CDR1 and CDR2 sequences are SGHNT and YYREEE (reference sequence). With V trimmed by 9 bases and J by 7 bases, 13 bases remained unmatched. The CDR3 DNA follows: TGTGCCACCTCCTCCGGGACTAGCGGGACACGGAATGAGCAGTTCTTC. This gives the protein CATSSGTSGTRNEQFF.

Only a few counts were recorded for this clonotype. The rearrangement uses TRBV28 and TRBJ1-6; perhaps TRBD1 as D (6 bases). CDR3 length: 14 residues. Deletions cut 4 bases from V and 6 bases from J, with 10 bases between. Germline CDR1 reads MDHEN; CDR2 reads SYDVKM. CDR3 sequence (DNA): TGTGCCAGCAGTTCGGGCAGGGGTAATTCACCCCTCCACTTT. Amino acid sequence: CASSSGRGNSPLHF.

This chain uses TRBV12-3 or TRBV12-4 with TRBJ2-2, with no clear D. This CDR3 region has 13 residues. The germline V and J ends were trimmed by 6 bases and 6 bases, with 11 bases remaining between them. CDR3 DNA sequence: TGTGCCAGCAGCGTCGATAGGGCCGGGGAGCTGTTTTTT. This translates into CASSVDRAGELFF.

V usage is TRBV30 and J usage is TRBJ1-4; unclear D gene. CDR3 length equals 13 residues. The V and J ends lost 7 bases and 7 bases respectively, with 16 bases between them. Germline-derived CDR1 and CDR2 are GTSNPN and SVGIG (reference sequence). The DNA for the CDR3 is TGTGCCTCCCTCGTAAAGGGAGGTGAAAAACTGTTTTTT. Protein sequence: CASLVKGGEKLFF.

This clonotype was counted many times. The chain carries TRBV20-1 and TRBJ2-1; D ambiguous. V lost 3 bases to trimming and J lost 5 bases, with 8 bases between them. This CDR3 comprises 12 residues. The V gene's germline CDR1 is DFQATT and CDR2 SNEGSKA (reference sequence). The CDR3 reads CSARTDNNEQFF. The CDR3 coding sequence is TGCAGTGCTAGGACTGACAACAATGAGCAGTTCTTC.

Many counts were recorded for this clonotype. CDR3 amino acids: CASSQVGMGLKAFF. In nucleotides, the CDR3 is TGCGCCAGCAGCCAAGTGGGAATGGGTCTAAAAGCTTTCTTT. The chain has TRBV4-1 and TRBJ1-1; D not resolved. The CDR3 covers 14 residues. Germline lookup yields CDR1 MGHRA and CDR2 YSYEKL. V dropped 1 base and J dropped 9 bases, with 15 bases sitting between them.

A few counts support this clonotype. The chain combines TRBV2 with TRBJ2-2; the match to TRBD2 covers 13 bases. Germline V CDR1 and CDR2: SNHLY, FYNNEI. Unmatched junction bases numbered 7, after V lost 7 bases and J lost 2 bases. This CDR3 comprises 17 residues. As DNA, the CDR3 is TGTGCCAGCACCGGGACTAGCGGGATAAGAAACACCGGGGAGCTGTTTTTT. Amino acids: CASTGTSGIRNTGELFF.

There are many counts of this clonotype. The chain employs TRBV6-2 or TRBV6-3 and TRBJ2-7, with D unresolved. The CDR3 totals 13 residues. The germline V gene has CDR1 MNHEY and CDR2 SVGEGT. Trimming removed 6 bases from V and 6 bases from J, with 15 bases in between. In nucleotides, the CDR3 is TGTGCCAGCAGCACCTCGAGTCGGCGCGAGCAGTACTTC. It encodes CASSTSSRREQYF.

This clonotype was counted between two and nine times. This rearrangement joins TRBV18 to TRBJ2-1, with D tentatively TRBD1 or TRBD2 (5 bases each). Germline V gene sequence: CDR1 KGHSH, CDR2 LQKENI. CDR3 size: 16 residues. Trimming pared 3 bases from V and 2 bases from J, leaving 14 bases between. Here the CDR3 reads CASSPWDPSAYNEQFF. The CDR3 DNA reads TGTGCCAGCTCACCTTGGGACCCCTCAGCCTACAATGAGCAGTTCTTC.

About this clonotype: This sequence may be a read error, since a much larger clone differs from it by one base. J is TRBJ1-6 and V is TRBV12-3 or TRBV12-4; tentative D call: TRBD1 (6 bases). CDR3 size: 14 residues. CDR3 sequence reads: CASSPDSYNSPPHF. The CDR3 DNA reads TGTGCCAGCAGCCCGGACAGTTATAATTCACCCCCCCACTTT.

This chain joins TRBV20-1 and TRBJ1-2; D gene unclear. Germline assignment: CDR1 DFQATT and CDR2 SNEGSKA (reference sequence). Trimming pared 7 bases from V and 0 bases from J, leaving 18 bases between. The CDR3 has 15 amino acids. CDR3 bases: TGCAGTGTACTCTCTGGATGGGGAGCTAACTATGGCTACACCTTC. Translation: CSVLSGWGANYGYTF.

This clonotype occurred many times. The J gene is TRBJ1-1, the V gene TRBV11-3; D not resolved. This CDR3 contains 15 residues. V lost 2 bases, J lost 0 bases, and 10 bases lay in between. Germline CDR1 SGHNT, CDR2 YENEEA. The CDR3 region has the DNA TGTGCCAGCAGCTTATCGGGTACCATGAACACTGAAGCTTTCTTT. It translates to CASSLSGTMNTEAFF.

This clonotype was seen many times. The V and J genes are TRBV7-3 and TRBJ2-5; TRBD1 matches at 8 bases. V shed 2 bases and J 5 bases; nucleotides not matched to a gene: 4. CDR3 size: 14 residues. Germline V gives CDR1 SGHTA, CDR2 FQGTGA. CDR3 nucleotide sequence: TGTGCCAGCAGCTTAGGGCAGGGGGCTGAGACCCAGTACTTC. Translating gives CASSLGQGAETQYF.